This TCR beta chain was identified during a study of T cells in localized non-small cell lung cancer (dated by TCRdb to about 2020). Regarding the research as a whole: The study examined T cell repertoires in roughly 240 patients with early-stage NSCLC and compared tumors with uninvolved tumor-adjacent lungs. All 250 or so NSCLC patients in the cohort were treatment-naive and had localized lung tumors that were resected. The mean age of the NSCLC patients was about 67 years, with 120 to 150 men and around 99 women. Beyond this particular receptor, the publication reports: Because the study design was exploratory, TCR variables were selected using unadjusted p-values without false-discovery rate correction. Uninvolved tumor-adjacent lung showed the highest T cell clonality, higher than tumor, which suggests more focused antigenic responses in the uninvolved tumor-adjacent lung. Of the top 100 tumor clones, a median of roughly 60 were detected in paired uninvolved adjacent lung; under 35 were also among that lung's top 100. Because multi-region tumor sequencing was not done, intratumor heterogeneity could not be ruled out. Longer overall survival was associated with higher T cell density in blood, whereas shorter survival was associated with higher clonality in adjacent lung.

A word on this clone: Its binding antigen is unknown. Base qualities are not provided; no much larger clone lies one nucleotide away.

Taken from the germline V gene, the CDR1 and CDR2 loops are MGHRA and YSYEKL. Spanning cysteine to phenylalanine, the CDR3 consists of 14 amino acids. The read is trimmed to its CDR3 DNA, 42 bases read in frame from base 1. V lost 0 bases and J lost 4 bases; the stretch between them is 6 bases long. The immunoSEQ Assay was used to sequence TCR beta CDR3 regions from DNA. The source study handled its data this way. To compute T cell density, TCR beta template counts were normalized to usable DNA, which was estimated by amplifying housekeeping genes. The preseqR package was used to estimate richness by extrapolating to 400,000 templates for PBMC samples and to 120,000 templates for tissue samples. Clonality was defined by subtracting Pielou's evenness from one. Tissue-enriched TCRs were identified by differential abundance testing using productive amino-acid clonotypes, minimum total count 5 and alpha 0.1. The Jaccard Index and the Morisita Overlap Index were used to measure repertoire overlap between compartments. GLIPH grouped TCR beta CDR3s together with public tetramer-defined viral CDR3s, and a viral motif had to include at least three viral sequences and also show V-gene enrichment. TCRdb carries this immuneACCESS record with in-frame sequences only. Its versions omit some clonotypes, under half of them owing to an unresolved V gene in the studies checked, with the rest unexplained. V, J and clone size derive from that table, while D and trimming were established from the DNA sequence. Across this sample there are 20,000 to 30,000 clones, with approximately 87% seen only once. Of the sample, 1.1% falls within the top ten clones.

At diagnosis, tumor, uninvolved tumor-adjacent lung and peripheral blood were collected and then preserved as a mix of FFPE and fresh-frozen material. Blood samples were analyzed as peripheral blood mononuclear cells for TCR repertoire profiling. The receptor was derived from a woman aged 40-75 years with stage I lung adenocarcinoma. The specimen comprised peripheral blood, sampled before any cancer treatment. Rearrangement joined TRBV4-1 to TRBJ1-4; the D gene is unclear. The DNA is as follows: TGCGCCAGCAGCCAAGATCTACATAATGAAAAACTGTTTTTT. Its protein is CASSQDLHNEKLFF.